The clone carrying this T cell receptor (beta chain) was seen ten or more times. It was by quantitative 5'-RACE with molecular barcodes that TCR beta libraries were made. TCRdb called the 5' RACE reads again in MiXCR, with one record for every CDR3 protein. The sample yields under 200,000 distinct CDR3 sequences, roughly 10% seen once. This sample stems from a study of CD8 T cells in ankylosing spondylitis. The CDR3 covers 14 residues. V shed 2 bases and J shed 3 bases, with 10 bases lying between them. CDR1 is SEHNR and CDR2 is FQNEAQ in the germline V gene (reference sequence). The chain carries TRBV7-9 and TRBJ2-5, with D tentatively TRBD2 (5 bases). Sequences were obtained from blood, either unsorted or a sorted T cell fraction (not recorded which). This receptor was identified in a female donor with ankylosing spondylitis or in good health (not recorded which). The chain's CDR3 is CASSLIGRKETQYF. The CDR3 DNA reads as TGTGCCAGCAGCTTAATAGGGAGAAAAGAGACCCAGTACTTC.